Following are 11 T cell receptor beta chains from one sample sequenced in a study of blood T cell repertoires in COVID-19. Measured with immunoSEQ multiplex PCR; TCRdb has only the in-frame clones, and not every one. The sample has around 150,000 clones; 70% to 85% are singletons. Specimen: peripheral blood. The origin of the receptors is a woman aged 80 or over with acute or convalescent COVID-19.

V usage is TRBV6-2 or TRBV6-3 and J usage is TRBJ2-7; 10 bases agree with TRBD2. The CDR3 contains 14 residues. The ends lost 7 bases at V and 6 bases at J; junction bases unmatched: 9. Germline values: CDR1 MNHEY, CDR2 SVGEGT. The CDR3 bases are TGTGCCAGCACCCCTTCTAGCGGGAGTAGCGAGCAGTACTTC. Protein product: CASTPSSGSSEQYF.

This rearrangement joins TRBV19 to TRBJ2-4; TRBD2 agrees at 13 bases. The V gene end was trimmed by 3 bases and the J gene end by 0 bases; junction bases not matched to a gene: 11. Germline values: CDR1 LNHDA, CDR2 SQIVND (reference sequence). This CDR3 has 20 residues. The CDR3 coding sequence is TGTGCCAGTAGTATCCGGACTAGCGGGGGTGGACCTTTAGCCAAAAACATTCAGTACTTC. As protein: CASSIRTSGGGPLAKNIQYF.

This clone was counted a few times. The DNA for the CDR3 is TGTGCCATCACCGAAGGCCCTAGCGGGGGTCACAATGAGCAGTTCTTC. This translates into CAITEGPSGGHNEQFF. The chain employs TRBV10-3 and TRBJ2-1, with 10 bases aligning to TRBD2. The CDR3 consists of 16 residues. In germline, CDR1 is ENHRY, CDR2 SYGVKD. After removal of 7 bases from V and 5 bases from J, the junction contained 11 bases not matched to a gene.

CDR3 sequence reads: CASSPTRAGELFF. The DNA of the CDR3 is TGTGCCAGCAGTCCCACTAGGGCCGGGGAGCTGTTTTTT. This chain connects TRBV6-5 to TRBJ2-2; weak D call: TRBD2 (5 bases). The length of the CDR3 is 13 residues. V lost 5 bases and J 6 bases, leaving 10 bases between the germline ends. The V gene's germline CDR1 is MNHEY and CDR2 SVGAGI.

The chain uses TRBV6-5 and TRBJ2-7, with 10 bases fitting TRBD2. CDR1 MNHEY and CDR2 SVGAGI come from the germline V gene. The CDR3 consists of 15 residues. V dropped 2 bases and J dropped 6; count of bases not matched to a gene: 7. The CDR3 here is CASSYRGLAAAEQYF. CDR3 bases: TGTGCCAGCAGTTACCGCGGACTAGCGGCCGCCGAGCAGTACTTC.

The CDR3 is CASSPRQGLDEQYF. In nucleotides, the CDR3 is TGTGCCAGCTCACCGCGGCAGGGGTTGGACGAGCAGTACTTC. The genes are TRBV18 and TRBJ2-7; weak D call: TRBD1 (6 bases). This CDR3 contains 14 residues. The V gene's germline CDR1 is KGHSH and CDR2 LQKENI. The V end was cut by 3 bases, the J end by 5 bases, with 14 bases between. Full variable domain (outside the CDR3, taken from reference TRBV18 and TRBJ2-7): NAGVMQNPRHLVRRRGQEARLRCSPMKGHSHVYWYRQLPEEGLKFMVYLQKENIIDESGMPKERFSAEFPKEGPSILRIQQVVRGDSAAYFCASSPRQGLDEQYFGPGTRLTVT.

The CDR3 nucleotides read TGCGCCAGCAGCATCCGGACAGGGGGAACAGATACGCAGTATTTT. It yields the protein CASSIRTGGTDTQYF. V is TRBV5-1 and J is TRBJ2-3; 10 bases align to TRBD1. This CDR3 region has 15 residues. Trimming at V came to 4 bases and at J to 3 bases, leaving 5 bases not matched to a gene. Germline V gives CDR1 SGHRS, CDR2 YFSETQ.

The CDR3 sequence is CATVRGTSGRNEQFF. The CDR3 DNA reads as TGTGCCACGGTTAGGGGGACTAGCGGGAGGAATGAGCAGTTCTTC. This chain connects TRBV11-2 to TRBJ2-1, with 15 bases that match TRBD2. This CDR3 spans 15 amino acids. J gave up 7 bases and V 10 bases, and 8 bases lay outside the gene matches. Germline V CDR1 and CDR2: SGHAT, FQNNGV.

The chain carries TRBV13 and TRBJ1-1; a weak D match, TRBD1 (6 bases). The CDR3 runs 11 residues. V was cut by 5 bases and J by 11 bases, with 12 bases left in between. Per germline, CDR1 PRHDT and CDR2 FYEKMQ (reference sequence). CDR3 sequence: CASSPGTLAFF. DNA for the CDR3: TGTGCCAGCAGCCCAGGGACACTCGCTTTCTTT.

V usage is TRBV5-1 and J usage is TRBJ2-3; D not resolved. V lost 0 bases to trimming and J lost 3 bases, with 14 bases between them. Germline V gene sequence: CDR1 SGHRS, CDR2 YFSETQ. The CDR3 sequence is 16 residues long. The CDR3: CASSLGARRSTDTQYF. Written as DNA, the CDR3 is TGCGCCAGCAGCTTGGGAGCGCGAAGATCAACAGATACGCAGTATTTT.

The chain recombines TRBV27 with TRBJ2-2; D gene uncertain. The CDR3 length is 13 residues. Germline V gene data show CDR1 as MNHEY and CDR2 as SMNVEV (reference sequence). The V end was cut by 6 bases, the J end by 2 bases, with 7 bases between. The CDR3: CASRTSNTGELFF. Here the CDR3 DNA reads TGTGCCAGCAGGACTTCAAACACCGGGGAGCTGTTTTTT.